Included here is one TCR beta chain sequence, with context. Its target is not known. TCRB libraries came from RNA via three nested multiplex PCR rounds. These TCRB libraries lack any described unique molecular identifiers. TCRdb re-called the multiplex PCR reads with MiXCR, one entry per CDR3 protein. The data contain more than 12,000 distinct CDR3 sequences, approximately 71% of them seen just once; the ten biggest clones take up around half. The record originates from a study of tumor-infiltrating lymphocytes in glioblastoma multiforme. Study results and caveats: The T cells in this sample were not sorted into functional subsets.

The CDR3 is 11 residues long. Germline V CDR1 and CDR2: MNHNS, SASEGT. V shed 2 bases and J shed 7 bases, with 5 bases lying between them. V usage is TRBV6-1 and J usage is TRBJ1-1, with D unclear. This sequence originates from a male donor with glioblastoma. Source material: brain tumor tissue. The CDR3 spells CASSEFSEAFF. DNA of the CDR3: TGTGCCAGCAGTGAATTCAGTGAAGCTTTCTTT.